This T cell receptor (beta chain) emerged from a study of blood T cell repertoires in COVID-19. Study at large: From the United States, Italy and Spain came samples of acute and convalescent COVID-19. PBMCs, B-cell-depleted T cells, or T cells were the source of the cDNA or gDNA that made up the material.

Authors' processing steps: Nucleated cell counts were estimated from reference gene primer amplification. Clones were sequenced by immunoSEQ multiplex PCR, and TCRdb holds only the in-frame ones, with some missing. The V and J calls and clone size were taken over from that table, and D and trimming were inferred from the DNA. The table lists fewer than 200,000 clones, around four fifths of them singletons. This clone was picked up a small number of times. The germline gives CDR1 WNHNN, CDR2 SYGVQD (reference sequence). Trimming shortened V by 7 bases and J by 1 base, and 19 bases separated the two germline ends. The CDR3 extends over 17 amino acids.

What was sequenced was peripheral blood. This clonotype was sampled from a woman in her sixties or seventies who had recovered from COVID-19. This chain connects TRBV10-1 to TRBJ2-2; tentative D call: TRBD2 (6 bases). CDR3 sequence (DNA): TGCGCCAGCATTTCGGCCCCCCCGGGGGAGAACACCGGGGAGCTGTTTTTT. This gives the protein CASISAPPGENTGELFF.